This T cell receptor (beta chain) was obtained from a study of CD8+ T cells in alopecia areata (dated by TCRdb to the late 2010s). Concerning the study at large: The treated patients took part in an open-label pilot trial in which moderate-to-severe alopecia areata was treated with oral tofacitinib at 5 to 10 mg twice daily. Patients on tofacitinib were biopsied at baseline and after 4 and 24 weeks of treatment, and several of the patients also had a later scalp biopsy. immunoSEQ multiplex PCR using 35 Vbeta forward primers and 13 Jbeta reverse primers was used to amplify TCRbeta CDR3 regions. RNA came from the PAXgene miRNA kit for fixed scalp, the miRNeasy kit for PBMCs, and the RNeasy kit for mouse skin. In humans, TCRbeta sequencing was performed on scalp tissue and on sorted CD4+ and CD8+ peripheral blood T cells from healthy controls and from patients with patchy or totalis/universalis alopecia areata. Patients received tofacitinib for 6 to 18 months and were then followed off drug for 6 months to check for delayed response and recurrence. Clonality in the scalp was compared among normal scalp (n=4), patchy alopecia areata scalp (n=8), and alopecia totalis/universalis scalp (n=8). In both human patients and the C3H/HeJ mouse model, the study applied high-throughput TCRbeta sequencing to look at T cell clonal expansion in alopecia areata.

Libraries were built with the immunoSEQ multiplex PCR assay. For TCR sequencing, RNA was extracted from every sample and reverse transcribed into cDNA to serve as template. SuperScript III was used to make first-strand cDNA, primed with a 2:1 mix of oligo-dT and random hexamers. A synthetic immune receptor repertoire was used to gauge amplification bias, and whatever bias remained was removed computationally. On the study's bioinformatics: Raw reads were preprocessed to remove errors, and CDR3 was defined by IMGT conventions from the conserved cysteine to phenylalanine. Clonality was calculated as 1 minus Shannon entropy normalized by log2 of the number of productive unique TCRs. Whether each scalp clone was CD4 or CD8 was inferred by checking scalp TCRbeta sequences against the CD4 and CD8 repertoires from sorted blood. TCRdb re-hosts the immuneACCESS table, in-frame sequences only. Its copies lack some clones; in the studies checked, an unresolved V gene accounts for under half of them, and the cause for the rest is not known. V, J and clone size reflect that table, while D and trimming were determined from the DNA. The sample contains 150,000 or so clones, 45% to 60% of them found a single time. The top ten clonotypes cover around 7% of the sample.

Beyond this particular receptor, the publication reports: Compared with mice, TCR sequences shared between patients were less clear, possibly partly because of HLA diversity across the patient population. Lesional scalp, especially in alopecia totalis/universalis, showed higher clonality and more expanded CD8+ clones than normal scalp, suggesting antigenic drive. Unlike mouse skin, where gammadelta T cells dominate, normal human skin contains resident alphabeta T cells that get sequenced too, which complicates analysis of the scalp TCR repertoire.

Peripheral blood and lesional scalp punch biopsies were obtained from patients with alopecia areata. PBMCs were isolated by density centrifugation and stained for CD3, CD4 and CD8, after which CD4+ and CD8+ T cells were sorted on a FACSAria. V drops 5 bases and J drops 6 bases, leaving 13 bases in between. From the germline V gene (reference sequence), CDR1 is LNHDA and CDR2 is SQIVND. The CDR3 covers 14 residues, taking in both the cysteine and the phenylalanine. This entry keeps only the CDR3 DNA: 42 bases, framed from base 1. On this clone itself: The specificity of this receptor is unknown. No much larger clonotype is one base removed from it; base qualities were not supplied.

The chain is made from TRBV19 and TRBJ2-2; the D gene cannot be resolved reliably. Material for sequencing was CD4+ T cells sorted from blood. The TCR originated in a human donor with alopecia areata. The DNA sequence follows: TGTGCCAGTAGTTTACCTCCCTATCCCGGGGAGCTGTTTTTT. Translation gives CASSLPPYPGELFF.